These T cell receptor beta chains were read from a single sample in a study of OX40 agonist ivuxolimab in advanced cancers. Measured with immunoSEQ multiplex PCR; TCRdb has only the in-frame clones, and not every one. The top ten clones hold approximately 0.2% of a sample with approximately 99,000 clones, approximately 95% of them seen once. The material sequenced was CD4+ or CD8+ T cells sorted from blood, taken in a trial of the OX40 agonist ivuxolimab. The receptors derive from an adult with an advanced solid tumor such as melanoma, head and neck, liver or kidney cancer. The CDR3 runs from the conserved cysteine through the conserved F or W. The D gene is left open where the match is weak. Clone sizes are given selectively: once, few, many, or a class where the clone is expanded.

CDR3 protein	CDR3 DNA	clone size	V gene	D gene	J gene
CASSAGTGIQYF	TGTGCCAGCAGCGCCGGGACAGGGATTCAGTACTTC	-	TRBV9	TRBD1	TRBJ2-7
CARSPGQGDGYTF	TGTGCCAGAAGCCCAGGACAGGGCGATGGCTACACCTTC	once	TRBV7-5	-	TRBJ1-2
CASSFGTGGREKLFF	TGTGCCAGCAGCTTCGGGACAGGGGGGCGGGAAAAACTGTTTTTT	-	TRBV7-9	TRBD1	TRBJ1-4
CASSQDGQGTGPDTQYF	TGCGCCAGCAGCCAAGATGGTCAGGGTACGGGCCCAGATACGCAGTATTTT	once	TRBV4-3	-	TRBJ2-3
CASSFSGAGYGYTF	TGTGCCAGCAGTTTCTCAGGGGCGGGATATGGCTACACCTTC	-	TRBV28	-	TRBJ1-2
CASSLGASGYEQYF	TGTGCCAGCAGCTTAGGGGCTAGCGGCTACGAGCAGTACTTC	-	TRBV11-2	TRBD2	TRBJ2-7
CASRGGLAGPVVKEQFF	TGTGCCAGCAGGGGGGGACTAGCGGGACCCGTTGTGAAGGAGCAGTTCTTC	once	TRBV2	TRBD2	TRBJ2-1
CASSPQGETQYF	TGTGCCAGCAGCCCCCAGGGGGAGACCCAGTACTTC	-	TRBV11-2	-	TRBJ2-5
CASSFLPRGSRINYTQYF	TGTGCCAGCAGCTTCCTACCCAGGGGATCTCGAATAAATTATACGCAGTATTTT	-	TRBV11-2	-	TRBJ2-3
CASSERGTGNQPQHF	TGTGCCAGCAGTGAAAGGGGGACAGGGAATCAGCCCCAGCATTTT	-	TRBV25-1	TRBD1	TRBJ1-5
CATSRDGQTNEKLFF	TGTGCCACCAGCAGAGATGGACAGACTAATGAAAAACTGTTTTTT	-	TRBV15	-	TRBJ1-4
CASSDSAGLPAFF	TGTGCCAGCAGTGACTCTGCAGGATTACCAGCTTTCTTT	-	TRBV6-4	-	TRBJ1-1
CASSPTRLAGNYNEQFF	TGTGCCAGCAGCCCAACTAGGCTAGCGGGGAACTACAATGAGCAGTTCTTC	-	TRBV9	TRBD2	TRBJ2-1
CASSRMPGVSTEAFF	TGTGCCAGCAGCCGGATGCCGGGTGTGAGCACTGAAGCTTTCTTT	-	TRBV5-4	-	TRBJ1-1
CASGGTDQETQYF	TGTGCCAGTGGGGGGACAGACCAAGAGACCCAGTACTTC	-	TRBV19	-	TRBJ2-5
CASSPPHVGGYTF	TGTGCCAGCAGCCCCCCGCATGTGGGGGGCTACACCTTC	-	TRBV9	-	TRBJ1-2